One TCR beta chain is described in this entry. The antigen is unknown. This sample was included in a study of T cell therapy after organ transplantation. Overall study context: Expansion used a peptide pool of 30 HLA class I and II CMV epitopes.

The CDR3 has 13 residues. The V and J ends lost 3 bases and 3 bases respectively, with 9 bases between them. Germline V lookup: CDR1 MDHEN, CDR2 SYDVKM. Only in-frame clones appear in the TCRdb table, and some are missing; sequencing was by immunoSEQ multiplex PCR. The table has 1,700 or so clones, 70% to 80% seen once. Broader study findings: Lower pretherapy CD8 clonality went with larger post-therapy fold change.

This receptor was identified in a human patient who had received a solid organ transplant and had CMV disease. Source: CD8+ T cells from blood, taken before autologous CMV-specific T cell therapy. This chain joins TRBV28 and TRBJ2-7; weak D call: TRBD1 (6 bases). The CDR3 DNA follows: TGTGCCAGCAGTTTCTCACAGGGCTACGAGCAGTACTTC. Translated, it gives CASSFSQGYEQYF.